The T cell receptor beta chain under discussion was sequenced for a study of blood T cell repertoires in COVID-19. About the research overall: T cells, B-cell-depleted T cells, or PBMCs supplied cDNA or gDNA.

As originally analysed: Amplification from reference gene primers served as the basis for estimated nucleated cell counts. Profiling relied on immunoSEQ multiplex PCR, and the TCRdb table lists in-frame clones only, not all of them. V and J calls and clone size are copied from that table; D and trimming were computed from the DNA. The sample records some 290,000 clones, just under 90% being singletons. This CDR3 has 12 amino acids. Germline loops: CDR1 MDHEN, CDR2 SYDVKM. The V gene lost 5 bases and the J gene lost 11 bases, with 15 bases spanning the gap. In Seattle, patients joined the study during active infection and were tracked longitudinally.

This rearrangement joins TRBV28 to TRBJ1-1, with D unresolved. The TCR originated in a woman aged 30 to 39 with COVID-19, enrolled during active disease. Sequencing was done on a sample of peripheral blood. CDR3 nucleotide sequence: TGTGCCAGCAGTCAGGAGGTGGGAGTTGCTTTCTTT. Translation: CASSQEVGVAFF.